The 20 T cell receptor beta chains below all came from one sample that was sequenced in a study of monozygotic twins with inflammatory bowel disease. Each CDR3 protein gets one entry in TCRdb, which reprocessed the 5' RACE reads and gives no DNA. This sample's table reports around 380,000 distinct CDR3 sequences. The material sequenced was blood. The receptor set was obtained from a human donor with ulcerative colitis or Crohn's disease, or a healthy co-twin of an affected twin (not recorded which).

This chain joins TRBV4-2 and TRBJ1-2. The CDR3 consists of 11 residues. Germline CDR1 is LGHNA and CDR2 is YNFKEQ. CDR3 sequence reads: CASRRQGGYTF.

The rearrangement joins TRBV20-1 to TRBJ1-4; TCRdb's D call, TRBD1, is unchecked because there is no DNA. CDR1 and CDR2 from the germline V gene are DFQATT and SNEGSKA (reference sequence). This CDR3 has 15 residues. The CDR3 sequence: CSARDWTRVNEKLFF.

J is TRBJ1-2 and V is TRBV27; TCRdb's assignment of TRBD1 cannot be checked, as there is no DNA. Germline V gives CDR1 MNHEY, CDR2 SMNVEV (reference sequence). This CDR3 comprises 13 residues. CDR3 in amino acids: CASKDRGEGGYTF.

This chain joins TRBV18 and TRBJ2-3; the D call of TRBD2 rests on TCRdb alone, since no DNA is present to check it. CDR3 length equals 17 residues. Germline V gene lookup returns CDR1 KGHSH and CDR2 LQKENI. CDR3 amino acids: CASSPLSSGGTTDTQYF.

The chain joins TRBV4-1 to TRBJ1-1. The V gene's germline CDR1 is MGHRA and CDR2 YSYEKL. This CDR3 is built from 13 residues. Here the CDR3 reads CASSQGPPGEAFF.

The V gene is TRBV5-1, the J gene TRBJ2-7; TCRdb calls TRBD1, which cannot be checked without DNA. The CDR3 is 15 residues long. Germline assignment: CDR1 SGHRS and CDR2 YFSETQ. The CDR3 protein is CASSIGTGSSYEQYF.

V gene TRBV10-3 combines with J gene TRBJ2-1; TCRdb lists TRBD1, though no DNA is available to test this call. Germline V lookup: CDR1 ENHRY, CDR2 SYGVKD. The CDR3 is 15 residues long. CDR3 residues: CAISEFSGIGDEQFF.

The chain joins TRBV29-1 to TRBJ2-2; TCRdb's assignment of TRBD1 cannot be checked, as there is no DNA. The CDR3 loop spans 12 amino acids. The germline CDR1 and CDR2 sequences are SQVTM and ANQGSEA. This chain's CDR3 is CSVGQGSGELFF.

V usage is TRBV5-1 and J usage is TRBJ1-1. Germline V lookup: CDR1 SGHRS, CDR2 YFSETQ. This CDR3 has 13 residues. CDR3 sequence: CASRDQSNTEAFF.

The J gene is TRBJ1-1, the V gene TRBV7-9; TCRdb names TRBD1, which stays unverified in the absence of DNA. The length of the CDR3 is 14 residues. The germline CDR1 and CDR2 sequences are SEHNR and FQNEAQ (reference sequence). CDR3 in amino acids: CASSNQGENTEAFF. The full variable domain, its missing parts supplied by reference TRBV7-9 and TRBJ1-1, is DTGVSQNPRHKITKRGQNVTFRCDPISEHNRLYWYRQTLGQGPEFLTYFQNEAQLEKSRLLSDRFSAERPKGSFSTLEIQRTEQGDSAMYLCASSNQGENTEAFFGQGTRLTVV.

The rearrangement joins TRBV20-1 to TRBJ2-3; TCRdb indicates TRBD1, and absent DNA this call remains unverified. This CDR3 comprises 14 residues. From germline, CDR1 is DFQATT and CDR2 SNEGSKA (reference sequence). The CDR3 spells CSARDPRFTDTQYF.

The chain employs TRBV13 and TRBJ1-3. This CDR3 comprises 13 residues. The germline V gene has CDR1 PRHDT and CDR2 FYEKMQ (reference sequence). The CDR3: CASSALPGNTIYF.

The chain recombines TRBV28 with TRBJ1-2; no DNA is available, so the TRBD1 call from TCRdb remains unchecked. The CDR3 has 12 amino acids. CDR1 is MDHEN, CDR2 SYDVKM, per germline. The CDR3 loop is CASRGGSGGYTF.

The V gene is TRBV5-1, the J gene TRBJ2-5; the D gene TCRdb calls, TRBD1, cannot be checked with no DNA. Germline V lookup: CDR1 SGHRS, CDR2 YFSETQ. The CDR3 extends over 15 amino acids. This CDR3 is CASSLTGTVRETQYF.

The chain has TRBV11-2 and TRBJ1-2. Germline lookup yields CDR1 SGHAT and CDR2 FQNNGV. The CDR3 has 12 residues. CDR3 sequence reads: CASSFDYYGYTF.

The V call is TRBV7-2, the J call TRBJ1-5; TCRdb selects TRBD1, and the lack of DNA leaves this call unchecked. Per germline, CDR1 SGHTA and CDR2 FQGNSA. The CDR3 consists of 16 residues. CDR3 protein: CASSPRDRGANQPQHF.

The chain combines TRBV2 with TRBJ2-5; TCRdb names TRBD2, which stays unverified in the absence of DNA. The CDR3 loop spans 15 amino acids. CDR1 and CDR2 (germline): SNHLY, FYNNEI. The CDR3 here is CASSQTSAGGETQYF.

The J gene is TRBJ2-7, the V gene TRBV20-1; lacking DNA, the TRBD1 call made by TCRdb goes unchecked. The CDR3 has 14 amino acids. Germline CDR1 reads DFQATT; CDR2 reads SNEGSKA (reference sequence). CDR3 in amino acids: CSARPRDGPYEQYF.

This chain uses TRBV29-1 with TRBJ2-5; no DNA is available, so the TRBD1 call from TCRdb remains unchecked. The germline gives CDR1 SQVTM, CDR2 ANQGSEA. The CDR3 loop spans 12 amino acids. The CDR3 spells CSVGTGEETQYF.

The gene calls are TRBV6-1 and TRBJ1-1; TCRdb outputs TRBD1, but without DNA this stays unchecked. This CDR3 has 14 amino acids. Germline assignment: CDR1 MNHNS and CDR2 SASEGT. The CDR3 loop is CASRPPGGNTEAFF.